The 10 T cell receptor beta chains listed next were all sequenced from one sample in a study of CD8+ T cells in alopecia areata. The treatment was: oral pan-JAK inhibitor, 5-10 mg twice daily. The authors extracted RNA and reverse transcribed it into cDNA as the sequencing template. Sequenced by immunoSEQ multiplex PCR; TCRdb stores in-frame clones only, minus some. The sample holds some 190,000 clones, 45% to 60% seen once. The sample in question was CD8+ T cells sorted from blood, obtained at approximately week 51, from a patient treated with tofacitinib. These receptors were taken from a human donor with alopecia areata.

The chain combines TRBV13 with TRBJ1-1; D not certain. Trimming cost V 4 bases and J 0 bases, with 6 bases left between them. The CDR3 covers 13 residues. Germline loops: CDR1 PRHDT, CDR2 FYEKMQ (reference sequence). The chain's CDR3 is CASSSALNTEAFF. The CDR3 nucleotides are TGTGCCAGCAGCTCTGCCCTGAACACTGAAGCTTTCTTT.

In its sample, this clone was seen a few times. The chain employs TRBV4-3 and TRBJ1-2; D is possibly TRBD1 (6 bases). Trimming cost V 1 base and J 1 base, with 10 bases left between them. CDR3 length: 15 amino acids. Germline V lookup: CDR1 LGHNA, CDR2 YSLEER. The chain's CDR3 is CASSQVGGGNYGYTF. The CDR3 DNA sequence: TGCGCCAGCAGCCAAGTCGGGGGCGGTAACTATGGCTACACCTTC.

The chain has TRBV23-1 and TRBJ2-2; either TRBD1 or TRBD2 may supply D (5 bases each). TRBV23-1 has ORF status, its function being uncertain. The V gene lost 4 bases and the J gene lost 2 bases, with 5 bases spanning the gap. There are 13 residues in the CDR3. DNA for the CDR3: TGCGCCAGCAGTCGGGACAACACCGGGGAGCTGTTTTTT. Translating it yields CASSRDNTGELFF.

This clone was seen once. CDR3 DNA: TGTGCCAGCAGTTTAGTAGAGGACACTGAAGCTTTCTTT. Translated: CASSLVEDTEAFF. V gene TRBV27 combines with J gene TRBJ1-1; the D is unclear. Trimming removed 2 bases at V and 3 bases at J, with 7 bases between. This CDR3 contains 13 residues. Germline assignment: CDR1 MNHEY and CDR2 SMNVEV (reference sequence).

The rearrangement joins TRBV7-2 to TRBJ1-1; tentatively, D is TRBD1 (5 bases). The CDR3 loop spans 13 amino acids. CDR1 is SGHTA, CDR2 FQGNSA, per germline. V lost 1 base and J lost 5, with 8 bases in between. Here the CDR3 DNA reads TGTGCCAGCAGCTTAGGCAGGGAGACTGAAGCTTTCTTT. It yields the protein CASSLGRETEAFF.

This chain links TRBV7-2 with TRBJ2-5, with D hard to call. The length of the CDR3 is 13 residues. Between the trimmed V and J ends, which lost 4 bases and 1 base, there was a span of 7 bases. Germline assignment: CDR1 SGHTA and CDR2 FQGNSA. The CDR3 reads CASSYFGQETQYF. In DNA, the CDR3 is TGTGCCAGCAGCTATTTTGGCCAAGAGACCCAGTACTTC.

The V gene is TRBV27, the J gene TRBJ2-7; 7 bases are a match to TRBD2. The junction had 3 bases not matched to a gene; V was cut back by 3 bases and J by 1 base. Germline V gene data show CDR1 as MNHEY and CDR2 as SMNVEV (reference sequence). The CDR3 extends over 14 amino acids. The CDR3 bases are TGTGCCAGCAGTTTTCGTAGCGGGTCCTACGAGCAGTACTTC. It yields the protein CASSFRSGSYEQYF.

This sequence joins TRBV29-1 and TRBJ2-5, with TRBD1 identical over 8 bases. Germline CDR1 reads SQVTM; CDR2 reads ANQGSEA. The ends lost 7 bases at V and 5 bases at J; junction bases unmatched: 6. This CDR3 is built from 12 residues. The CDR3 reads CSAKQGVETQYF. CDR3 DNA: TGCAGCGCAAAACAGGGGGTGGAGACCCAGTACTTC.

As to this clone: The likely explanation is a read error, given a far larger clone one base away. Different DNA sequences within this sample yield the same CDR3. The chain combines TRBV10-3 with TRBJ2-5; 12 bases agree with TRBD2. The CDR3 is 15 amino acids. Looked up from germline, CDR1 is ENHRY and CDR2 is SYGVKD. In DNA, the CDR3 is TGTGCCAGCAGTTACTCTAGCGGGGGGGCAGAGACCCAGTACTTC. Translating it yields CASSYSSGGAETQYF.

V is TRBV19 and J is TRBJ2-1; D is undetermined. Germline CDR1 LNHDA, CDR2 SQIVND (reference sequence). The ends were cut back, 2 bases at V and 0 bases at J, with 5 bases in the middle. The CDR3 contains 14 residues. The CDR3 sequence: CASSITSSYNEQFF. The DNA for the CDR3 is TGTGCCAGTAGTATAACGAGCTCCTACAATGAGCAGTTCTTC.